The rows below give T cell receptor beta chains drawn from one sample of a study of Graves' ophthalmopathy and Graves' hyperthyroidism. MiXCR was run by TCRdb on the multiplex PCR reads, yielding one entry per CDR3 protein. Of over a million distinct CDR3 sequences in the sample, about 36% were seen once. The sequencing sample was made of peripheral blood or thyroid tissue (not recorded which). The receptors originated from an adult man with Graves' hyperthyroidism. CDR3s include the opening cysteine and the closing phenylalanine or tryptophan. D genes are given only for firm matches. Clone size is not always given. Where it is, it says once, few, many or a class for expanded clones.

J: TRBJ2-5
D: .
V: TRBV20-1
size: many
CDR3: CSARDRDGRETQYF
DNA: TGCAGTGCTAGAGATCGGGACGGGAGAGAGACCCAGTACTTC

J: TRBJ1-1
D: .
V: TRBV7-9
size: .
CDR3: CASSPFAGTRGRSTEAFF
DNA: TGTGCCAGCAGCCCCTTCGCTGGGACCAGGGGAAGGAGCACTGAAGCTTTCTTT

J: TRBJ2-5
D: .
V: TRBV10-3
size: many
CDR3: CAIRDEGLGETQYF
DNA: TGTGCCATCAGGGACGAGGGGCTCGGGGAGACCCAGTACTTC

J: TRBJ2-5
D: TRBD1
V: TRBV20-1
size: many
CDR3: CSARDGQGDETQYF
DNA: TGCAGTGCTAGAGATGGACAGGGGGATGAGACCCAGTACTTC

J: TRBJ1-5
D: TRBD1
V: TRBV29-1
size: many
CDR3: CSVSTGGMSQPQHF
DNA: TGCAGCGTTTCGACAGGGGGCATGAGTCAGCCCCAGCATTTT

J: TRBJ1-6
D: .
V: TRBV10-3
size: many
CDR3: CASSEWSPLHF
DNA: TGTGCCAGCAGTGAGTGGTCACCCCTCCACTTT

J: TRBJ1-1
D: .
V: TRBV19
size: many
CDR3: CASSIQGHTEAFF
DNA: TGTGCCAGTAGTATACAGGGCCACACTGAAGCTTTCTTT

J: TRBJ1-1
D: TRBD1
V: TRBV5-6
size: many
CDR3: CASSRQGSAEAFF
DNA: TGTGCCAGCAGTAGACAGGGTTCGGCTGAAGCTTTCTTT

J: TRBJ1-2
D: .
V: TRBV15
size: .
CDR3: CATTHQSVGGYTF
DNA: TGTGCCACCACCCACCAGTCAGTGGGTGGCTACACCTTC

J: TRBJ2-6
D: TRBD2
V: TRBV13
size: many
CDR3: CASSRSPPGLVETGANVLTF
DNA: TGTGCCAGCAGCCGATCACCCCCGGGACTAGTCGAGACTGGGGCCAACGTCCTGACTTTC

J: TRBJ2-7
D: TRBD2
V: TRBV2
size: .
CDR3: CASKATSSGLADSSYEQYF
DNA: TGTGCCAGCAAAGCGACGTCCTCGGGACTAGCGGATAGCTCCTACGAGCAGTACTTC

J: TRBJ2-5
D: .
V: TRBV12-3/TRBV12-4
size: many
CDR3: CASTDPSVPWETQYF
DNA: TGTGCCAGCACCGACCCTTCGGTCCCGTGGGAGACCCAGTACTTC

J: TRBJ2-3
D: .
V: TRBV20-1
size: .
CDR3: CSARPSDTQYF
DNA: TGCAGTGCTCGTCCCAGCGATACGCAGTATTTT

J: TRBJ1-2
D: TRBD1
V: TRBV20-1
size: .
CDR3: CSAFTQGVSGYTF
DNA: TGCAGTGCTTTTACACAGGGGGTTAGTGGCTACACCTTC

J: TRBJ1-2
D: .
V: TRBV10-3
size: .
CDR3: CAISESPGNNYGYTF
DNA: TGTGCCATCAGTGAGTCCCCTGGGAATAACTATGGCTACACCTTC

J: TRBJ1-2
D: TRBD1
V: TRBV29-1
size: .
CDR3: CSVGRQGENYGYTF
DNA: TGCAGCGTTGGCCGACAGGGAGAAAACTATGGCTACACCTTC

J: TRBJ2-7
D: TRBD2
V: TRBV5-6
size: few
CDR3: CASSAGLGPYEQYF
DNA: TGTGCCAGCAGCGCGGGACTAGGGCCCTACGAGCAGTACTTC

J: TRBJ1-1
D: TRBD1
V: TRBV7-9
size: .
CDR3: CASSTYRGVGTEAFF
DNA: TGTGCCAGTAGTACTTACAGGGGAGTGGGCACTGAAGCTTTCTTT

J: TRBJ2-2
D: .
V: TRBV7-2
size: many
CDR3: CASSPTLNTGELFF
DNA: TGTGCCAGCAGCCCCACACTGAACACCGGGGAGCTGTTTTTT

J: TRBJ1-4
D: .
V: TRBV5-4
size: few
CDR3: CAIGRGANEKLFF
DNA: TGTGCCATCGGAAGGGGCGCTAATGAAAAACTGTTTTTT

J: TRBJ1-1
D: .
V: TRBV7-9
size: many
CDR3: CASSLGDRTHTEAFF
DNA: TGTGCCAGCAGCTTAGGTGACAGGACCCACACTGAAGCTTTCTTT

J: TRBJ2-7
D: TRBD1
V: TRBV7-2
size: .
CDR3: CASSQTGQGGYEQYF
DNA: TGTGCCAGCAGCCAAACGGGACAGGGGGGGTACGAGCAGTACTTC

J: TRBJ2-5
D: .
V: TRBV10-1
size: many
CDR3: CASSLKPKETQYF
DNA: TGCGCCAGCAGTCTGAAACCTAAAGAGACCCAGTACTTC

J: TRBJ1-1
D: .
V: TRBV6-5
size: .
CDR3: CASRRGEAEAFF
DNA: TGTGCCAGCAGGCGGGGGGAGGCTGAAGCTTTCTTT

J: TRBJ1-5
D: .
V: TRBV11-2
size: once
CDR3: CASSIREGNNQPQHF
DNA: TGTGCCAGCAGCATTAGGGAGGGGAACAATCAGCCCCAGCATTTT

J: TRBJ2-2
D: .
V: TRBV15
size: many
CDR3: CATSSGPNTGELFF
DNA: TGTGCCACCAGTAGCGGACCGAACACCGGGGAGCTGTTTTTT

J: TRBJ2-2
D: TRBD2
V: TRBV10-3
size: .
CDR3: CAISESTAGGTGELFF
DNA: TGTGCCATCAGTGAGTCCACAGCGGGGGGGACCGGGGAGCTGTTTTTT

J: TRBJ2-2
D: .
V: TRBV20-1
size: many
CDR3: CSAPLAGTGELFF
DNA: TGCAGTGCCCCACTAGCTGGCACCGGGGAGCTGTTTTTT

J: TRBJ1-2
D: .
V: TRBV7-9
size: many
CDR3: CASSLAHHVGGYTF
DNA: TGTGCCAGCAGCTTAGCGCACCATGTAGGTGGCTACACCTTC

J: TRBJ2-5
D: .
V: TRBV6-4
size: .
CDR3: CASTSVGEAYQETQYF
DNA: TGTGCCAGCACCTCGGTGGGGGAAGCGTACCAAGAGACCCAGTACTTC

J: TRBJ1-2
D: TRBD1
V: TRBV11-2
size: many
CDR3: CASSSTGARGYTF
DNA: TGTGCCAGCAGTTCTACAGGGGCTCGTGGCTACACCTTC

J: TRBJ2-5
D: .
V: TRBV11-2
size: .
CDR3: CASSTPGAETQYF
DNA: TGTGCCAGCAGCACGCCGGGGGCGGAGACCCAGTACTTC

J: TRBJ1-2
D: TRBD1
V: TRBV29-1
size: .
CDR3: CSVDDLGQGASYGYTF
DNA: TGCAGCGTTGATGATCTAGGACAGGGGGCTTCTTATGGCTACACCTTC

J: TRBJ2-5
D: .
V: TRBV15
size: .
CDR3: CVTSREWAIETQYF
DNA: TGTGTCACCAGCAGAGAATGGGCTATAGAGACCCAGTACTTC

J: TRBJ2-5
D: .
V: TRBV10-3
size: many
CDR3: CAITRASQETQYF
DNA: TGTGCCATCACCAGGGCGTCCCAAGAGACCCAGTACTTC

J: TRBJ2-7
D: TRBD1
V: TRBV20-1
size: .
CDR3: CSAIGQGSIEQYF
DNA: TGCAGTGCGATCGGACAGGGTTCGATCGAGCAGTACTTC

J: TRBJ1-1
D: .
V: TRBV7-6
size: many
CDR3: CASSLEPGLVTEAFF
DNA: TGTGCCAGCAGCTTAGAACCAGGGTTGGTGACTGAAGCTTTCTTT